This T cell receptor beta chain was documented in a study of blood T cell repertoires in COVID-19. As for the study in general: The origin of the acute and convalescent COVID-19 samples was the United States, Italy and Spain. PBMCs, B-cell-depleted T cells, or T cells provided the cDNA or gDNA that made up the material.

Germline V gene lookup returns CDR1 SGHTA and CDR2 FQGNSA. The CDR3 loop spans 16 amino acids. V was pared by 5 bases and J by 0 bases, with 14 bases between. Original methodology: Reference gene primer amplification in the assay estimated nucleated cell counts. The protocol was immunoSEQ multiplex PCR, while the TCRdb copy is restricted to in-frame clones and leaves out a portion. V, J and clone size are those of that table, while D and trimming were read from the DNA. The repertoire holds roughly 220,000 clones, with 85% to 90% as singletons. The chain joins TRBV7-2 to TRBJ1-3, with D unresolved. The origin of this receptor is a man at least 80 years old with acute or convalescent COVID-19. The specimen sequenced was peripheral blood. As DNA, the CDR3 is TGTGCCAGCAGCCTGGACGTGGGGAGCTCTGGAAACACCATATATTTT. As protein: CASSLDVGSSGNTIYF.